What follows are 27 T cell receptor beta chains derived from one specimen sequenced in a study of blood T cell repertoires in COVID-19. This table comes from immunoSEQ multiplex PCR, and its TCRdb copy is limited to in-frame clones, with some not included. This table holds approximately 360,000 clones, around 87% found once. Material for sequencing was PBMCs or T cells enriched from blood (not recorded which). The receptor source for this set is a middle-aged man in a cohort exposed to, infected with or recovered from COVID-19 (not recorded which).

The chain uses TRBV28 and TRBJ1-2; 7 bases line up with TRBD1. CDR3 length equals 15 residues. V was clipped by 4 bases and J by 7 bases; unmatched bases: 12. Germline-derived CDR1 and CDR2 are MDHEN and SYDVKM. The CDR3 is CASSSGDRVVSGYTF. CDR3 sequence (DNA): TGTGCCAGCAGTTCCGGTGACAGGGTTGTTTCTGGCTACACCTTC.

The rearrangement joins TRBV10-2 to TRBJ2-5; the match to TRBD2 covers 10 bases. The germline V gene has CDR1 WSHSY and CDR2 SAAADI. J lost 4 bases, V lost 7 bases, and 6 bases had no gene match. This CDR3 spans 14 amino acids. The CDR3 coding sequence is TGCGCCAGCACCCTAGCGGGAGTGCGAGAGACCCAGTACTTC. Amino acids: CASTLAGVRETQYF.

This chain links TRBV11-2 with TRBJ1-5; D is unclear. The V end lost 5 bases, the J end lost 5 bases, and 10 bases lay between the germline ends. This CDR3 contains 13 residues. In germline, CDR1 is SGHAT, CDR2 FQNNGV. This CDR3 is CASSIGADQPQHF. Here the CDR3 DNA reads TGTGCCAGCAGCATCGGCGCGGATCAGCCCCAGCATTTT.

The chain has TRBV5-1 and TRBJ1-1; D unresolved. The length of the CDR3 is 16 residues. Trimming pared 2 bases from V and 2 bases from J, leaving 16 bases between. Germline CDR1 and CDR2: SGHRS and YFSETQ. The CDR3 loop reads CASSLGPGVGNTEAFF. CDR3 nucleotide sequence: TGCGCCAGCAGCTTAGGCCCCGGGGTGGGAAACACTGAAGCTTTCTTT. Drawing the rest from reference TRBV5-1 and TRBJ1-1, the complete variable domain is KAGVTQTPRYLIKTRGQQVTLSCSPISGHRSVSWYQQTPGQGLQFLFEYFSETQRNKGNFPGRFSGRQFSNSRSEMNVSTLELGDSALYLCASSLGPGVGNTEAFFGQGTRLTVV.

The chain has TRBV27 and TRBJ2-1; D perhaps matches TRBD1 (6 bases). Germline values: CDR1 MNHEY, CDR2 SMNVEV (reference sequence). This CDR3 spans 13 amino acids. V was clipped by 2 bases and J by 7 bases, with 9 bases between them. The CDR3 loop reads CASSLQGTNEQFF. The DNA of the CDR3 is TGTGCCAGCAGTTTACAGGGGACAAATGAGCAGTTCTTC.

The DNA of the CDR3 is TGTGCCAGCTCGGGAAAACAGGGGGCTGATGGCTACACCTTC. Its protein is CASSGKQGADGYTF. V is TRBV18 and J is TRBJ1-2, with 9 bases matching TRBD1. This CDR3 has 14 amino acids. Germline V gives CDR1 KGHSH, CDR2 LQKENI. The J segment lost 6 bases and the V segment lost 6 bases, leaving 8 bases of the junction unmatched.

The genes are TRBV27 and TRBJ1-2; TRBD1 is a possible D gene (6 bases). The CDR3 is 13 amino acids. V was cut by 3 bases and J by 8 bases, with 13 bases left in between. CDR1 MNHEY and CDR2 SMNVEV come from the germline V gene (reference sequence). The DNA of the CDR3 is TGTGCCAGCAGTTTTCAGGGGTCAAGCGGCTACACCTTC. Translated, it gives CASSFQGSSGYTF.

This CDR3 is CASSTEGTSGSHEQYF. The CDR3 DNA follows: TGTGCCAGCAGCACGGAGGGGACTAGCGGGTCCCACGAGCAGTACTTC. The chain recombines TRBV7-2 with TRBJ2-7; 12 bases are shared with TRBD2. In germline, CDR1 is SGHTA, CDR2 FQGNSA. This CDR3 is 16 amino acids long. With V trimmed by 5 bases and J by 5 bases, 10 bases remained unmatched. The full variable domain, completed using reference TRBV7-2 and TRBJ2-7, is GAGVSQSPSNKVTEKGKDVELRCDPISGHTALYWYRQSLGQGLEFLIYFQGNSAPDKSGLPSDRFSAERTGGSVSTLTIQRTQQEDSAVYLCASSTEGTSGSHEQYFGPGTRLTVT.

V gene TRBV7-9 combines with J gene TRBJ1-4; D unclear. CDR1 and CDR2 (germline): SEHNR, FQNEAQ (reference sequence). V dropped 3 bases and J dropped 8 bases, with 19 bases sitting between them. The CDR3 loop spans 16 amino acids. CDR3 amino acids: CASSFTSGRVEEKLFF. The CDR3 nucleotides are TGTGCCAGCAGCTTCACCTCGGGGAGGGTAGAAGAAAAACTGTTTTTT.

This rearrangement joins TRBV3-1 (or the pseudogene TRBV3-2) to TRBJ2-2; 12 bases are a match to TRBD1. CDR3 length: 15 amino acids. The germline CDR1 and CDR2 sequences are LGHDT and YNNKEL (reference sequence). Trimming removed 6 bases from V and 6 bases from J; junction bases left unmatched: 5. For the CDR3, the DNA is TGTGCCAGCAGTCTTGGGACAGGGGGCTCCGGGGAGCTGTTTTTT. Translation gives CASSLGTGGSGELFF.

V and J are TRBV5-5 and TRBJ1-2, with D hard to call. The germline V gene encodes CDR1 SGHKS and CDR2 YYEKEE (reference sequence). Trimming removed 1 base at V and 2 bases at J, with 9 bases between. CDR3 length: 14 residues. CDR3 bases: TGTGCCAGCAGCTTGCGAGTTCTGAACTATGGCTACACCTTC. It encodes CASSLRVLNYGYTF.

This clone was counted between two and nine times. The chain uses TRBV9 and TRBJ2-7, with D hard to call. V lost 4 bases, J lost 0 bases, and 11 bases lay in between. Germline V gene sequence: CDR1 SGDLS, CDR2 YYNGEE. This CDR3 is 14 amino acids long. The CDR3 DNA sequence: TGTGCCAGCAGCCTGGCGGAACACTCCTACGAGCAGTACTTC. Translation: CASSLAEHSYEQYF. Based on the CDR3 plus reference TRBV9 and TRBJ2-7, the full variable domain is DSGVTQTPKHLITATGQRVTLRCSPRSGDLSVYWYQQSLDQGLQFLIQYYNGEERAKGNILERFSAQQFPDLHSELNLSSLELGDSALYFCASSLAEHSYEQYFGPGTRLTVT.

The chain joins TRBV28 to TRBJ1-1, with D possibly matching TRBD1 (5 bases). The CDR3 length is 12 residues. Germline V gene sequence: CDR1 MDHEN, CDR2 SYDVKM. Trimming took off 9 bases at V and 5 bases at J, with 13 bases between the two ends. The CDR3 nucleotides are TGTGCCAGTCAAACAGGTCTTACTGAAGCTTTCTTT. Its protein product is CASQTGLTEAFF.

Concerning this clone itself: Other nucleotide sequences in the sample specify the same CDR3. The genes are TRBV5-1 and TRBJ1-5, with 9 bases lining up with TRBD1. Germline-derived CDR1 and CDR2 are SGHRS and YFSETQ. V shed 4 bases and J 4 bases; nucleotides not matched to a gene: 6. The CDR3 runs 15 residues. The CDR3 DNA reads TGCGCCAGCAGCCTGGGGGACAGGGAAAATCAGCCCCAGCATTTT. It translates to CASSLGDRENQPQHF.

This rearrangement joins TRBV4-1 to TRBJ2-2, with D unclear. The CDR3 runs 17 residues. V lost 1 base and J lost 0, with 12 bases in between. Germline CDR1 is MGHRA and CDR2 is YSYEKL. CDR3 loop: CASSQGARLTNTGELFF. DNA for the CDR3: TGCGCCAGCAGCCAAGGGGCTCGGCTAACGAACACCGGGGAGCTGTTTTTT.

V gene TRBV7-2 combines with J gene TRBJ1-1, with D tentatively TRBD1 (5 bases). The germline V gene has CDR1 SGHTA and CDR2 FQGNSA. V dropped 8 bases and J dropped 3 bases, with 10 bases sitting between them. This CDR3 comprises 12 residues. The DNA of the CDR3 is TGTGCCAGCGGGGGGAGGGACACTGAAGCTTTCTTT. Translation gives CASGGRDTEAFF.

The genes are TRBV19 and TRBJ1-2; D might be TRBD1 (5 bases). Germline V gives CDR1 LNHDA, CDR2 SQIVND (reference sequence). V was trimmed by 9 bases and J by 0 bases, leaving 17 bases between them. The CDR3 runs to 15 residues. CDR3 sequence: CASRGRGSANYGYTF. CDR3 nucleotide sequence: TGTGCCAGCCGCGGGCGGGGGTCAGCTAACTATGGCTACACCTTC.

The chain is built from TRBV5-1 and TRBJ2-3; weak D call: TRBD2 (6 bases). Trimming stripped 3 bases from V and 1 base from J, with 18 bases between. The CDR3 loop spans 17 amino acids. The germline gives CDR1 SGHRS, CDR2 YFSETQ. This chain's CDR3 is CASSSARQAGGTDTQYF. In nucleotides, the CDR3 is TGCGCCAGCAGCTCGGCTAGGCAAGCGGGTGGCACAGATACGCAGTATTTT.

This clone was counted a single time. The chain joins TRBV5-1 to TRBJ1-6; TRBD1 is a possible D gene (6 bases). The CDR3 contains 13 residues. V was clipped by 4 bases and J by 9 bases, with 11 bases between them. From germline, CDR1 is SGHRS and CDR2 YFSETQ. Written as DNA, the CDR3 is TGCGCCAGCAGCCAGGGGTATGGTTCACCCCTCCACTTT. Translating it yields CASSQGYGSPLHF.

This clone was counted only a few times. The chain recombines TRBV9 with TRBJ2-2, with 7 bases aligning to TRBD2. After removal of 0 bases from V and 5 bases from J, the junction contained 7 bases not matched to a gene. The CDR3 runs 16 residues. CDR1 is SGDLS, CDR2 YYNGEE, per germline. The CDR3 protein is CASSVGAGAGTGELFF. The CDR3, as DNA: TGTGCCAGCAGCGTAGGGGCGGGAGCGGGAACCGGGGAGCTGTTTTTT.

V gene TRBV27 combines with J gene TRBJ2-2; TRBD2 agrees at 12 bases. CDR1 and CDR2 from the germline V gene are MNHEY and SMNVEV (reference sequence). This CDR3 is 17 amino acids long. With V trimmed by 5 bases and J by 0 bases, 4 bases remained unmatched. For the CDR3, the DNA is TGTGCCAGCAGTCGGACTAGCGGGACATCGAACACCGGGGAGCTGTTTTTT. The encoded protein is CASSRTSGTSNTGELFF.

The chain couples TRBV18 to TRBJ2-7, with D possibly matching TRBD2 (6 bases). The CDR3 spans 14 residues. The V gene's germline CDR1 is KGHSH and CDR2 LQKENI. V gave up 3 bases and J gave up 0 bases, with 9 bases separating them. The CDR3 nucleotides are TGTGCCAGCTCACCCGGGACTCTCTCCTACGAGCAGTACTTC. This gives the protein CASSPGTLSYEQYF.

This chain joins TRBV6-1 and TRBJ1-6, with no clear D. V was cut by 2 bases and J by 9 bases, with 11 bases left in between. This CDR3 comprises 14 residues. Germline values: CDR1 MNHNS, CDR2 SASEGT. The CDR3 nucleotides are TGTGCCAGCAGTGAAATGGAGGTCCCTTCACCCCTCCACTTT. It specifies CASSEMEVPSPLHF.

The chain uses TRBV5-1 and TRBJ2-7; 14 bases map to TRBD2. Germline CDR1 SGHRS, CDR2 YFSETQ. The length of the CDR3 is 16 residues. V trimming: 3 bases; J trimming: 7 bases; junction bases outside the gene matches: 9. The CDR3 here is CASSSDPGTSGREQYF. In DNA form, the CDR3 reads TGCGCCAGCAGCTCGGACCCCGGGACTAGCGGGAGAGAGCAGTACTTC.

This chain connects TRBV21-1 to TRBJ1-5; no check of the table's D call, TRBD1, against the DNA was made. TRBV21-1 is flagged as a pseudogene. This CDR3 contains 17 residues. CDR3 DNA sequence: TGTGCCAGCAGCAACTACAGGGATATATCGAGCAATCAGCCCCAGCATTTT. Translated: CASSNYRDISSNQPQHF.

This clone was counted a single time. The rearrangement joins TRBV5-6 to TRBJ2-7, with a tentative D call TRBD1 (6 bases). Germline CDR1 SGHDT, CDR2 YYEEEE. The ends were cut back, 3 bases at V and 6 bases at J, with 13 bases in the middle. The CDR3 has 13 amino acids. CDR3 DNA: TGTGCCAGCAGCTGGCAGGGGATAGGCGAGCAGTACTTC. This encodes CASSWQGIGEQYF. Variable domain in full (rest from reference TRBV5-6 and TRBJ2-7): DAGVTQSPTHLIKTRGQQVTLRCSPKSGHDTVSWYQQALGQGPQFIFQYYEEEERQRGNFPDRFSGHQFPNYSSELNVNALLLGDSALYLCASSWQGIGEQYFGPGTRLTVT.

This chain uses TRBV10-3 with TRBJ2-7, with TRBD2 identical over 13 bases. Germline CDR1 reads ENHRY; CDR2 reads SYGVKD. This CDR3 comprises 16 residues. V lost 4 bases to trimming and J lost 7 bases; unmatched junction nucleotides: 10. The DNA of the CDR3 is TGTGCCATCAGTGGGCAGACTAGCGGGAGGTCGGGGGAGCAGTACTTC. Its protein is CAISGQTSGRSGEQYF.